The 14 T cell receptor beta chains below were found in one sample sequenced in a study of blood T cell repertoires in COVID-19. Measured with immunoSEQ multiplex PCR; TCRdb has only the in-frame clones, and not every one. Here the sample spans over 70,000 clones, 88% being singletons. The sample consisted of peripheral blood. The receptor set was obtained from a man older than 75 with acute or convalescent COVID-19.

This clone showed up just a few times. The chain carries TRBV6-5 and TRBJ2-5, with 8 bases fitting TRBD2. Losses at the gene ends were 6 bases for V and 3 bases for J; bases not matched to a gene: 9. CDR1 and CDR2 (germline): MNHEY, SVGAGI. This CDR3 region has 15 residues. The CDR3 nucleotides read TGTGCCAGCAGCCCCCAGCGGGGGAGAGAAGAGACCCAGTACTTC. It encodes CASSPQRGREETQYF.

The chain links TRBV5-8 to TRBJ1-3, with D perhaps TRBD1 (6 bases). The germline V gene encodes CDR1 SGHTS and CDR2 YDEGEE. V was trimmed by 4 bases and J by 0 bases, leaving 14 bases between them. The CDR3 consists of 16 residues. For the CDR3, the DNA is TGTGCCAGCAGCAGCAGACAGGAGAGCTCTGGAAACACCATATATTTT. It specifies CASSSRQESSGNTIYF.

V and J are TRBV12-5 and TRBJ1-1, with D unclear. CDR1 and CDR2 from the germline V gene are LGHNT and FRNRAP. The CDR3 is made up of 14 amino acids. V was pared by 0 bases and J by 4 bases, with 9 bases between. DNA of the CDR3: TGTGCTAGTGGTTTGGTGGTGGGGAGCACTGAAGCTTTCTTT. Its translation: CASGLVVGSTEAFF.

The V gene is TRBV10-3, the J gene TRBJ2-2, with a weak D call TRBD1 (5 bases). Trimming shortened V by 6 bases and J by 2 bases, and 10 bases separated the two germline ends. Germline V gene data show CDR1 as ENHRY and CDR2 as SYGVKD. CDR3 length equals 14 residues. The DNA for the CDR3 is TGTGCCATCAGACAGGTCAGAAACACCGGGGAGCTGTTTTTT. It is translated as CAIRQVRNTGELFF.

The chain has TRBV18 and TRBJ1-5, with D unclear. This CDR3 is built from 13 residues. Trimming left V 4 bases short and J 4 bases short, with 8 bases between. Germline CDR1 KGHSH, CDR2 LQKENI. The CDR3 protein is CASSRAENQPQHF. DNA of the CDR3: TGTGCCAGCTCACGGGCCGAAAATCAGCCCCAGCATTTT.

The rearrangement links TRBV7-9 to TRBJ2-5; D unclear. The CDR3 spans 12 residues. Trimming left V 5 bases short and J 7 bases short, with 11 bases between. CDR1 and CDR2 (germline): SEHNR, FQNEAQ (reference sequence). CDR3 region: CASSAGAGTQYF. CDR3 DNA: TGTGCCAGCAGCGCCGGAGCCGGGACCCAGTACTTC.

The V call is TRBV7-2, the J call TRBJ2-1; 8 positions match TRBD2. The CDR3 contains 14 residues. Germline V CDR1 and CDR2: SGHTA, FQGNSA. J gave up 9 bases and V 5 bases, and 9 bases lay outside the gene matches. This CDR3 reads CASSPRGLGGEQFF. CDR3 DNA sequence: TGTGCCAGCAGCCCACGGGGACTAGGAGGTGAGCAGTTCTTC.

The chain employs TRBV10-3 and TRBJ1-1, with 12 nucleotides matching TRBD1. The CDR3 has 16 amino acids. V trimming: 4 bases; J trimming: 4 bases; junction bases outside the gene matches: 7. The germline CDR1 and CDR2 sequences are ENHRY and SYGVKD. CDR3 sequence (DNA): TGTGCCATCAGTGTTGTGGGACAGGGGGCCCTCACTGAAGCTTTCTTT. Amino acid sequence: CAISVVGQGALTEAFF.

In DNA, the CDR3 is TGTGCCAGCAGTTTCGAGGGCCGGACAGATACGCAGTATTTT. Encoded protein: CASSFEGRTDTQYF. The chain employs TRBV27 and TRBJ2-3; weak D call: TRBD2 (5 bases). The CDR3 extends over 14 amino acids. The germline V and J ends were trimmed by 3 bases and 3 bases, with 10 bases remaining between them. The germline V gene has CDR1 MNHEY and CDR2 SMNVEV (reference sequence).

This chain uses TRBV19 with TRBJ2-7; 11 nucleotides align to TRBD2. Trimming removed 5 bases from V and 2 bases from J; junction bases left unmatched: 8. The CDR3 length is 16 residues. Germline-derived CDR1 and CDR2 are LNHDA and SQIVND (reference sequence). CDR3 DNA sequence: TGTGCCAGTAGTTCCGCCGGGACTAGCGGCACCTACGAGCAGTACTTC. Its protein product is CASSSAGTSGTYEQYF.

In this sample, this clone turned up a few times. The gene calls are TRBV7-7 and TRBJ2-1; possibly TRBD1 for D (5 bases). There are 14 residues in the CDR3. Germline V gene lookup returns CDR1 SSHAT and CDR2 FNYEAQ (reference sequence). The germline V and J ends were trimmed by 5 bases and 5 bases, with 13 bases remaining between them. The CDR3 bases are TGTGCCAGCAGCCCGGAGCCAGGGAACAATGAGCAGTTCTTC. Translated, it gives CASSPEPGNNEQFF.

The gene calls are TRBV3-1 (or the pseudogene TRBV3-2) and TRBJ2-2, with D possibly being TRBD1 (5 bases). The CDR3 has 13 amino acids. Trimming left V 3 bases short and J 8 bases short, with 10 bases between. Germline V gene data show CDR1 as LGHDT and CDR2 as YNNKEL (reference sequence). CDR3 region: CASSQGHNGELFF. The CDR3 DNA reads as TGTGCCAGCAGCCAGGGGCACAATGGGGAGCTGTTTTTT.

The chain links TRBV18 to TRBJ1-1; no reliable D call. Germline assignment: CDR1 KGHSH and CDR2 LQKENI. Trimming removed 4 bases at V and 1 base at J, with 7 bases between. This CDR3 has 13 amino acids. CDR3 DNA: TGTGCCAGCTCACAAACAGAGAACACTGAAGCTTTCTTT. Translated: CASSQTENTEAFF.

This chain uses TRBV9 with TRBJ1-2; D gene ambiguous. The germline gives CDR1 SGDLS, CDR2 YYNGEE. Deletions cut 0 bases from V and 4 bases from J, with 13 bases between. The CDR3 is 15 residues long. The CDR3 nucleotides are TGTGCCAGCAGCGTAGGAGGATTCGGCGTCTATGGCTACACCTTC. It codes for CASSVGGFGVYGYTF.